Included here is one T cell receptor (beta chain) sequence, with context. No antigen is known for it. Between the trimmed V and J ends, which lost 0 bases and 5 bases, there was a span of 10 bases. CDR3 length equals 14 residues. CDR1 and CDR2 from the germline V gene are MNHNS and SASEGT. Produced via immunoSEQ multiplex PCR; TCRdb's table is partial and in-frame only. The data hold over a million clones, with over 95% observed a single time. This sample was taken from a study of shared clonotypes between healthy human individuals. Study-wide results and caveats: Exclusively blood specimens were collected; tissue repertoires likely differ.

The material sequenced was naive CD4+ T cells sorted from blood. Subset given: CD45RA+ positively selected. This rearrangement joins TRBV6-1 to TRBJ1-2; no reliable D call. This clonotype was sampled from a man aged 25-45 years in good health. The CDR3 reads CASSEASGQYGYTF. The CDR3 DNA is TGTGCCAGCAGTGAAGCGTCCGGCCAGTATGGCTACACCTTC.